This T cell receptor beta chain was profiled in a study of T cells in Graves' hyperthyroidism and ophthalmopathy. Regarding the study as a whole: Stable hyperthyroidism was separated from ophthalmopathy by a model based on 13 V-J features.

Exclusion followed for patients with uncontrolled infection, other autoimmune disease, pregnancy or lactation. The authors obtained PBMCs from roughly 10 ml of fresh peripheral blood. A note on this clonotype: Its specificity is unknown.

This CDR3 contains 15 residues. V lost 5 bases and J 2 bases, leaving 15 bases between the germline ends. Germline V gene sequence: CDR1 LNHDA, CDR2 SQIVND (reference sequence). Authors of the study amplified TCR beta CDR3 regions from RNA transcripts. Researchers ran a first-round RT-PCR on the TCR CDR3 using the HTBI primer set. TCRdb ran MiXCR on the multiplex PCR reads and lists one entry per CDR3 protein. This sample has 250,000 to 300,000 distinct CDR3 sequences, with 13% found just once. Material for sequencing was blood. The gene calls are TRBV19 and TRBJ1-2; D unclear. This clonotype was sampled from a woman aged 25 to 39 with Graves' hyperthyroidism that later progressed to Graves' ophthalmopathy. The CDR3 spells CASSLLAGLNYGYTF. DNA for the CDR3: TGTGCCAGTAGTCTCCTGGCAGGCTTAAACTATGGCTACACCTTC. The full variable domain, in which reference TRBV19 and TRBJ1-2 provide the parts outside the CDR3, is DGGITQSPKYLFRKEGQNVTLSCEQNLNHDAMYWYRQDPGQGLRLIYYSQIVNDFQKGDIAEGYSVSREKKESFPLTVTSAQKNPTAFYLCASSLLAGLNYGYTFGSGTRLTVV.